Below are 23 T cell receptor beta chains sequenced from a single sample in a study of shared clonotypes between healthy human individuals. Generated by immunoSEQ multiplex PCR, the TCRdb table keeps only in-frame clones and is missing some. The data hold around 700,000 clones, with roughly 70% observed a single time. Sequenced input: memory CD4+ T cells sorted from blood. Subset here: CD45RA-negative fraction. Receptors originate from a woman in her 30s in good health.

V usage is TRBV4-2 and J usage is TRBJ2-5, with D possibly being TRBD2 (6 bases). Germline CDR1 and CDR2: LGHNA and YNFKEQ. The CDR3 contains 16 residues. V was cut by 1 base and J by 5 bases, with 17 bases left in between. The CDR3 loop reads CASSQGSHSGPETQYF. The CDR3 DNA reads TGTGCCAGCAGCCAAGGGAGCCATAGCGGTCCTGAGACCCAGTACTTC.

The chain combines TRBV10-3 with TRBJ1-1; D call uncertain. Trimming stripped 4 bases from V and 7 bases from J, with 13 bases between. CDR3 size: 13 residues. CDR1 and CDR2 from the germline V gene are ENHRY and SYGVKD. The CDR3 sequence: CAISAVSDYEAFF. CDR3 nucleotide sequence: TGTGCCATCAGTGCCGTTTCCGACTATGAAGCTTTCTTT.

Concerning this clone itself: The sample carries other DNA sequences with the same CDR3. The chain is built from TRBV18 and TRBJ1-1; D not resolved. The germline gives CDR1 KGHSH, CDR2 LQKENI. The CDR3 contains 13 residues. Trimming took off 0 bases at V and 1 base at J, with 3 bases between the two ends. The CDR3 protein is CASSPPGNTEAFF. CDR3 DNA sequence: TGTGCCAGCTCACCACCTGGGAACACTGAAGCTTTCTTT.

This sequence joins TRBV11-1 and TRBJ2-1, with D perhaps matching TRBD2 (7 bases). The germline V and J ends were trimmed by 1 base and 10 bases, with 14 bases remaining between them. Germline CDR1 reads SGHAT; CDR2 reads FQDESV (reference sequence). This CDR3 comprises 14 residues. DNA of the CDR3: TGTGCCAGCAGCTTAGGGGGGGGCCTCTGGGAGCAGTTCTTC. Protein: CASSLGGGLWEQFF.

Details on this clone: At one of its ends the junction is not consistent with the germline gene, which may arise from a read error. The chain carries TRBV19 and TRBJ2-1; D unclear. Germline lookup yields CDR1 LNHDA and CDR2 SQIVND (reference sequence). There are 14 residues in the CDR3. CDR3 amino acids: CASCIEDHYNEQFF. The CDR3 DNA reads as TGTGCCAGTTGTATAGAGGATCACTACAATGAGCAGTTCTTC.

V gene TRBV28 combines with J gene TRBJ2-3; D may be TRBD2 (5 bases). V lost 4 bases and J lost 6, with 17 bases in between. Germline CDR1 MDHEN, CDR2 SYDVKM. The CDR3 sequence is 15 residues long. Here the CDR3 DNA reads TGTGCCAGCAGTTCCACGGGGTCCGTCGGGGATACGCAGTATTTT. It encodes CASSSTGSVGDTQYF.

The CDR3 loop is CASSPGRFNEKLFF. The CDR3 DNA is TGTGCCAGCAGCCCGGGCCGGTTTAATGAAAAACTGTTTTTT. The chain uses TRBV7-8 and TRBJ1-4, with no clear D. The CDR3 length is 14 residues. V lost 5 bases to trimming and J lost 4 bases, with 11 bases between them. Germline V gene data show CDR1 as SGHVS and CDR2 as FQNEAQ.

The gene calls are TRBV11-2 and TRBJ1-2, with D possibly matching TRBD1 (6 bases). The V gene lost 7 bases and the J gene lost 8 bases, with 14 bases spanning the gap. CDR3 length equals 12 residues. Germline V gives CDR1 SGHAT, CDR2 FQNNGV. The CDR3 region has the DNA TGTGCCAGCACCCCCTCGGGGGCCGGCTACACCTTC. The encoded protein is CASTPSGAGYTF.

The V call is TRBV27, the J call TRBJ2-7, with no clear D. The CDR3 is 19 amino acids. Germline assignment: CDR1 MNHEY and CDR2 SMNVEV (reference sequence). Trimming stripped 6 bases from V and 1 base from J, with 28 bases between. In DNA form, the CDR3 reads TGTGCCAGCAGGCATCATTCGGCCCCGCTACAACGCAAGTCCTACGAGCAGTACTTC. As protein: CASRHHSAPLQRKSYEQYF.

The chain links TRBV28 to TRBJ2-1; 7 bases fit TRBD2. This CDR3 is built from 15 residues. The trim removed 3 bases at V and 8 bases at J, leaving 10 bases unmatched. Germline V lookup: CDR1 MDHEN, CDR2 SYDVKM. DNA of the CDR3: TGTGCCAGCAGTTTGCCTAGCGGAACTTGGGATGAGCAGTTCTTC. Encoded protein: CASSLPSGTWDEQFF.

This chain links TRBV28 with TRBJ2-7; 12 bases are shared with TRBD2. The V and J ends lost 8 bases and 7 bases, in that order; junction bases with no gene match: 9. CDR1 and CDR2 (germline): MDHEN, SYDVKM. The CDR3 has 14 residues. The CDR3, as DNA: TGTGCCAGCCGGACTAGCGGGACCAGGGGAGAGCAGTACTTC. It translates to CASRTSGTRGEQYF.

This clone was seen just once. The gene calls are TRBV28 and TRBJ2-6; no clear D gene. In germline, CDR1 is MDHEN, CDR2 SYDVKM. The CDR3 totals 15 residues. Trimming left V 6 bases short and J 3 bases short, with 12 bases between. CDR3 coding DNA: TGTGCCAGCAGCTCAACAGCTGGTGGGGCCAACGTCCTGACTTTC. It is translated as CASSSTAGGANVLTF.

This clone was seen repeatedly, ten times or more. The CDR3 sequence is CASSIDREADVNEKLFF. The CDR3 DNA reads as TGTGCCAGTAGTATAGATCGCGAGGCCGACGTCAATGAAAAACTGTTTTTT. The chain recombines TRBV19 with TRBJ1-4; D is ambiguous. V lost 0 bases, J lost 5 bases, and 16 bases lay in between. The CDR3 totals 17 residues. Germline-derived CDR1 and CDR2 are LNHDA and SQIVND (reference sequence).

The chain recombines TRBV28 with TRBJ2-7, with D possibly being TRBD2 (5 bases). This CDR3 has 15 amino acids. V was cut by 4 bases and J by 3 bases, with 16 bases left in between. The germline V gene has CDR1 MDHEN and CDR2 SYDVKM. This CDR3 reads CASSSPVAPNYEQYF. In DNA, the CDR3 is TGTGCCAGCAGTTCGCCGGTAGCGCCTAACTACGAGCAGTACTTC.

This chain joins TRBV11-2 and TRBJ2-3; TRBD1 is a possible D gene (6 bases). The CDR3 runs to 13 residues. V lost 2 bases and J 4 bases, leaving 7 bases between the germline ends. CDR1 and CDR2 from the germline V gene are SGHAT and FQNNGV. The DNA of the CDR3 is TGTGCCAGCAGCTTAACAGGGTCAGATACGCAGTATTTT. Protein product: CASSLTGSDTQYF.

A few counts support this clone. The chain combines TRBV25-1 with TRBJ1-2; 8 nucleotides agree with TRBD1. The CDR3 has 12 residues. Germline-derived CDR1 and CDR2 are MGHDK and SYGVNS. With 6 bases clipped from V and 8 bases from J, the junction kept 5 bases outside the gene matches. The CDR3 is CASRGQGWGYTF. The CDR3 nucleotides read TGTGCCAGCAGAGGACAGGGATGGGGCTACACCTTC.

The chain uses TRBV18 and TRBJ2-7; 14 bases are shared with TRBD2. Looked up from germline, CDR1 is KGHSH and CDR2 is LQKENI. CDR3 length: 18 amino acids. Trimming took 2 bases from V and 6 from J; bases not matched to a gene: 12. The CDR3, as DNA: TGTGCCAGCTCACCAGGTTCGGTTTGGGGACTAGCGGGAGTCGAGCAGTACTTC. It yields the protein CASSPGSVWGLAGVEQYF.

At least ten counts were recorded for this clone. The CDR3 DNA follows: TGTGCCAGCAGCCAAGAGGCAGGGAGGGATGACTACACCTTC. Its protein product is CASSQEAGRDDYTF. The chain employs TRBV4-2 and TRBJ1-2, with D possibly matching TRBD1 (5 bases). This CDR3 region has 14 residues. Trimming removed 0 bases from V and 10 bases from J, with 15 bases in between. CDR1 LGHNA and CDR2 YNFKEQ come from the germline V gene.

J is TRBJ2-1 and V is TRBV11-2; 8 bases align to TRBD1. Germline-derived CDR1 and CDR2 are SGHAT and FQNNGV. J gave up 7 bases and V 5 bases, and 10 bases lay outside the gene matches. There are 15 residues in the CDR3. The CDR3 DNA sequence: TGTGCCAGCAGCCCTGGACAGGGAGGACCTAATGAGCAGTTCTTC. It codes for CASSPGQGGPNEQFF.

The table lists this clone with many counts. This chain connects TRBV2 to TRBJ1-5; no clear D gene. CDR3 length: 15 amino acids. Per germline, CDR1 SNHLY and CDR2 FYNNEI. Trimming left V 7 bases short and J 4 bases short, with 17 bases between. The DNA for the CDR3 is TGTGCCAGCACCCCCAATTTTGGTGGAAATCAGCCCCAGCATTTT. As protein: CASTPNFGGNQPQHF.

V is TRBV7-2 and J is TRBJ2-7; TRBD2 might be the D (5 bases). Germline CDR1 and CDR2: SGHTA and FQGNSA. V dropped 4 bases and J dropped 6 bases, with 13 bases sitting between them. The CDR3 contains 13 residues. DNA for the CDR3: TGTGCCAGCAGCTCCTACCTAGCACCCGAGCAGTACTTC. It is translated as CASSSYLAPEQYF.

This clone turned up a few times. This chain connects TRBV5-1 to TRBJ1-1; D perhaps matches TRBD1 (6 bases). The V and J ends lost 0 bases and 11 bases respectively, with 20 bases between them. Germline CDR1 SGHRS, CDR2 YFSETQ. The CDR3 consists of 15 residues. CDR3 sequence reads: CASSLDTGATLPAFF. The CDR3 coding sequence is TGCGCCAGCAGCTTGGATACGGGGGCTACTTTGCCCGCTTTCTTT.

Remarks on this clone: Other DNA sequences in the sample encode the same CDR3. The J gene is TRBJ2-7, the V gene TRBV11-1; 7 positions match TRBD1. Per the germline V gene, CDR1 is SGHAT and CDR2 is FQDESV (reference sequence). J was trimmed by 4 bases and V by 5 bases; bases with no gene match: 11. This CDR3 has 15 amino acids. In DNA form, the CDR3 reads TGTGCCAGCAGCCCCCGACAGGGTCCCTCTTACGAGCAGTACTTC. This sequence encodes CASSPRQGPSYEQYF.